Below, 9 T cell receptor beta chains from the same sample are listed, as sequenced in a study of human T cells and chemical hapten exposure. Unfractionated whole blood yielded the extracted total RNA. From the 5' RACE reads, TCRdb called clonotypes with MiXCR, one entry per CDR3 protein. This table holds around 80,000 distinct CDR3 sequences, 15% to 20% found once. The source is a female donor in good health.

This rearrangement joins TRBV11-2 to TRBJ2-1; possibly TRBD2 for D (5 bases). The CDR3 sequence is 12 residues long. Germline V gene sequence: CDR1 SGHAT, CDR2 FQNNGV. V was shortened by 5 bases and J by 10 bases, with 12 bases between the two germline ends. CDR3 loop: CASSPARGEQFF. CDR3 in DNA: TGTGCCAGCAGCCCCGCCCGGGGAGAGCAGTTCTTC.

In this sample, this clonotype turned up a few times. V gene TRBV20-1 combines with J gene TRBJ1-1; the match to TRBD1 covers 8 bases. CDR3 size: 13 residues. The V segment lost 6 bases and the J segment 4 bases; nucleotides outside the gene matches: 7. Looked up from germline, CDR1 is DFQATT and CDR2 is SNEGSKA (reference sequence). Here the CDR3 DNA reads TGCAGTGCCTCACAGGGGGATTTCACTGAAGCTTTCTTT. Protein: CSASQGDFTEAFF.

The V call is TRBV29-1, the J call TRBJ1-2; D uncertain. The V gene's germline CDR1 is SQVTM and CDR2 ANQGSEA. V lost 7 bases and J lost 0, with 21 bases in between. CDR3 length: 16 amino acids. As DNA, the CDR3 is TGCAGCGCTGATCCTGAAACTGAACTTACTAACTATGGCTACACCTTC. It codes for CSADPETELTNYGYTF.

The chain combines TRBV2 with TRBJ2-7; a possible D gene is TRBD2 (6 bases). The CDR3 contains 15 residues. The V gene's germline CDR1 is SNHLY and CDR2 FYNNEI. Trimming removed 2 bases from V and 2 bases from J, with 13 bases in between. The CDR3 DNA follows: TGTGCCAGCAGTGAAAGCAGCGGGCCCCCCTACGAGCAGTACTTC. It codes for CASSESSGPPYEQYF.

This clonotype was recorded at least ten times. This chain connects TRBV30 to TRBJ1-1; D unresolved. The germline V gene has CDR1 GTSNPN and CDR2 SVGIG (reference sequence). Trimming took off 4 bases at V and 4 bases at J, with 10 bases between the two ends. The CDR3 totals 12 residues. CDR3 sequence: CAWNWGGTEAFF. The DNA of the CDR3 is TGTGCCTGGAATTGGGGTGGCACTGAAGCTTTCTTT.

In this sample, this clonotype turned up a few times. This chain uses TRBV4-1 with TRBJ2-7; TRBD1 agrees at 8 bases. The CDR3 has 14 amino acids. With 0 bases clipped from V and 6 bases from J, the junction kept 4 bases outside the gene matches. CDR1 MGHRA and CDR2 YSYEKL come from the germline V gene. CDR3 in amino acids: CASSQDSRGREQYF. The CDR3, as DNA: TGCGCCAGCAGCCAAGATTCCAGGGGGCGCGAGCAGTACTTC.

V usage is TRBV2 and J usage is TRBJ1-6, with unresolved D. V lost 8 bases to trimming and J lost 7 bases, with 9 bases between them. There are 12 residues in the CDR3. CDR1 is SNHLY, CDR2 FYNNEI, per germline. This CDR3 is CASVLGNSPLHF. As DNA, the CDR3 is TGTGCCAGCGTGTTAGGGAATTCACCCCTCCACTTT.

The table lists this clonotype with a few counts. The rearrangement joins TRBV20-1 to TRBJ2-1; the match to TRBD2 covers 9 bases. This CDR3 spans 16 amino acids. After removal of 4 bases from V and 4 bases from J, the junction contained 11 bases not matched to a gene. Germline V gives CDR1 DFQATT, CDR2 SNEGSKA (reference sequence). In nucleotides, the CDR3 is TGCAGTGCTAACCCCCCCGGGCGGGAGGGTTACAATGAGCAGTTCTTC. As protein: CSANPPGREGYNEQFF.

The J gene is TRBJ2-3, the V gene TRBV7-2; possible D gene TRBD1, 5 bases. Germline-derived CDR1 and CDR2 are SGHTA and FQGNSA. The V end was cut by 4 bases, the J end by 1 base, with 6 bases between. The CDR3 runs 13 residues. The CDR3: CASSSQGTDTQYF. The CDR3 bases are TGTGCCAGCAGCTCACAGGGCACAGATACGCAGTATTTT.